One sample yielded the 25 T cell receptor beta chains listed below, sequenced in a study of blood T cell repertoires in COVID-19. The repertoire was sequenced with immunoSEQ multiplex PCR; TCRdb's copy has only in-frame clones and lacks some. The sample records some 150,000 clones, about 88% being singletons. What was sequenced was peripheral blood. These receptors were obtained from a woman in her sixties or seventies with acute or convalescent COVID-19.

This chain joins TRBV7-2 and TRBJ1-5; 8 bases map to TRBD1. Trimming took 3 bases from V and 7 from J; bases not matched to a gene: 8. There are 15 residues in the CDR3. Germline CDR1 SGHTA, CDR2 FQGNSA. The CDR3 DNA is TGTGCCAGCAGCTTGGGTAGGGCAGGGGGCCAGCCCCAGCATTTT. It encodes CASSLGRAGGQPQHF.

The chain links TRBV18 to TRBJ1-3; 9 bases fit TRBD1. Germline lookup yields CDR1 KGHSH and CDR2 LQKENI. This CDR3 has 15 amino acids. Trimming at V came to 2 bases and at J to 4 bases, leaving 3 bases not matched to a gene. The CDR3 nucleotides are TGTGCCAGCTCACCAGGGACAGGGAACGGAAACACCATATATTTT. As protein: CASSPGTGNGNTIYF.

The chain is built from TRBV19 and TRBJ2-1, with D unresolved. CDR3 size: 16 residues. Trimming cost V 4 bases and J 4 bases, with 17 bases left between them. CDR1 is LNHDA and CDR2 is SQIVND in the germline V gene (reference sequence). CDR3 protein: CASSTPRGRLYNEQFF. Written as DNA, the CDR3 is TGTGCCAGTAGTACCCCACGTGGTAGACTGTACAATGAGCAGTTCTTC.

The CDR3 spells CASSPGTGVYEQYV. The DNA for the CDR3 is TGTGCCAGCAGTCCCGGGACAGGGGTCTACGAGCAGTACGTC. V gene TRBV6-5 combines with J gene TRBJ2-7, with 10 bases matching TRBD1. This CDR3 comprises 14 residues. With V trimmed by 5 bases and J by 3 bases, 4 bases remained unmatched. The germline CDR1 and CDR2 sequences are MNHEY and SVGAGI.

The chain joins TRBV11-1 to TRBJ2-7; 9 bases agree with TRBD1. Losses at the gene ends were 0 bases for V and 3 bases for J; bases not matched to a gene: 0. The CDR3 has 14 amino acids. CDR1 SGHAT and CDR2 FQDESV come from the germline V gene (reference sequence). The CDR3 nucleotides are TGTGCCAGCAGCTTAGCGACAGGGGGCTACGAGCAGTACTTC. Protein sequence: CASSLATGGYEQYF.

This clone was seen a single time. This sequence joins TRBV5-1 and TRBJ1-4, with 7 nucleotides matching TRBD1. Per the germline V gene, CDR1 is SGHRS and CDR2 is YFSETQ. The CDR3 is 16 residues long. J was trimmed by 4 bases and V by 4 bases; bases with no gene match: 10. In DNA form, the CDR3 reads TGCGCCAGCAGCCCGTTACGGGACAGCCGTAATGAAAAACTGTTTTTT. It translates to CASSPLRDSRNEKLFF.

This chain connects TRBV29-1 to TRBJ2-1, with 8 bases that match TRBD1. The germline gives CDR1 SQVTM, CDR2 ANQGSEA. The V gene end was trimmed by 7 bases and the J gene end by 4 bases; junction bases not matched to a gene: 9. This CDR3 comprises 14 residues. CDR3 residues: CSAVTGDFYNEQFF. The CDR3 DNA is TGCAGCGCCGTGACAGGGGATTTTTACAATGAGCAGTTCTTC.

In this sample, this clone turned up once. Written as DNA, the CDR3 is TGTGCCAGCAGCCAAGAATTCAAGGCGGGGGAGGTCACAGATACGCAGTATTTT. This encodes CASSQEFKAGEVTDTQYF. The V gene is TRBV4-2, the J gene TRBJ2-3, with TRBD2 identical over 7 bases. Germline lookup yields CDR1 LGHNA and CDR2 YNFKEQ. Trimming at V came to 0 bases and at J to 2 bases, leaving 11 bases not matched to a gene. CDR3 length: 18 residues.

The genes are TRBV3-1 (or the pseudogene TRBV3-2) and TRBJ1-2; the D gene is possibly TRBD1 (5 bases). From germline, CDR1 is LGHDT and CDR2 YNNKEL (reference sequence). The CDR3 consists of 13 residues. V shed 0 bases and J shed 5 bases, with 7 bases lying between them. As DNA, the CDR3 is TGTGCCAGCAGCCAAGAAGGGGTATATGGCTACACCTTC. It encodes CASSQEGVYGYTF.

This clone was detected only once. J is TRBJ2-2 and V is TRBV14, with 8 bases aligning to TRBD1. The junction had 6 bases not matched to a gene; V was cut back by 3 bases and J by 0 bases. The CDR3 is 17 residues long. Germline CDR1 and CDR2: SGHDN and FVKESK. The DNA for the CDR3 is TGTGCCAGCAGCCACAGGGGGCCAGCTTCGAACACCGGGGAGCTGTTTTTT. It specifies CASSHRGPASNTGELFF.

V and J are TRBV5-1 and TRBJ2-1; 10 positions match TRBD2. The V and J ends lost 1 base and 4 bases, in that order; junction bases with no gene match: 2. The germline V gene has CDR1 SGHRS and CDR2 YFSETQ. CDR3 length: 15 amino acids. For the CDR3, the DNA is TGCGCCAGCAGCTTGAGCGGGGGGGTATACAATGAGCAGTTCTTC. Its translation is CASSLSGGVYNEQFF. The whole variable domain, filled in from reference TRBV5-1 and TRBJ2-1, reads KAGVTQTPRYLIKTRGQQVTLSCSPISGHRSVSWYQQTPGQGLQFLFEYFSETQRNKGNFPGRFSGRQFSNSRSEMNVSTLELGDSALYLCASSLSGGVYNEQFFGPGTRLTVL.

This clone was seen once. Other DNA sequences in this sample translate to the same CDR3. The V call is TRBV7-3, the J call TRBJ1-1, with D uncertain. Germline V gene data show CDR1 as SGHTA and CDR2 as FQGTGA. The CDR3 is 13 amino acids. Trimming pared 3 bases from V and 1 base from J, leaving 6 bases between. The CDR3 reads CASSLRQNTEAFF. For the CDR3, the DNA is TGTGCCAGCAGCTTGCGTCAGAACACTGAAGCTTTCTTT.

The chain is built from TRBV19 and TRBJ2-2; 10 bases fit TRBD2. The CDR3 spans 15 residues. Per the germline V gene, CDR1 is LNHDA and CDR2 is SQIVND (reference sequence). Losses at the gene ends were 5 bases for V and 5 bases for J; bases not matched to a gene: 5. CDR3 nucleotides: TGTGCCAGTAGTGTTCAGCGGGGGGGAACCGGGGAGCTGTTTTTT. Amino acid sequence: CASSVQRGGTGELFF. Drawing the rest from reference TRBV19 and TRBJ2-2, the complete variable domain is DGGITQSPKYLFRKEGQNVTLSCEQNLNHDAMYWYRQDPGQGLRLIYYSQIVNDFQKGDIAEGYSVSREKKESFPLTVTSAQKNPTAFYLCASSVQRGGTGELFFGEGSRLTVL.

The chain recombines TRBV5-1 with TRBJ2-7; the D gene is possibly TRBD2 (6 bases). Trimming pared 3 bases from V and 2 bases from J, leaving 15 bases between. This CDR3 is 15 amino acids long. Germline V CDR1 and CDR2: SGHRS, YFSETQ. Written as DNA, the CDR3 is TGCGCCAGCAGCTCCACGGGGCGGGGAACCTACGAGCAGTACGTC. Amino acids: CASSSTGRGTYEQYV.

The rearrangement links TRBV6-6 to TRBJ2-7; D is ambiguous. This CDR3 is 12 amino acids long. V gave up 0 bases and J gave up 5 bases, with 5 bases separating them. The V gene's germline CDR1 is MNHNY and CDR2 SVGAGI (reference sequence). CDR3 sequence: CASSYSRDEQYV. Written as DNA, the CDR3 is TGTGCCAGCAGTTACTCACGGGACGAGCAGTACGTC.

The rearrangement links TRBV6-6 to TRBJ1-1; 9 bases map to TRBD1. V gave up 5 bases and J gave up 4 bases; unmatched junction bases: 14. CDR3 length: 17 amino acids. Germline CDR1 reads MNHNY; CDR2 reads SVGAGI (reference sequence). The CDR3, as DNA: TGTGCCAGCAGTCACCTCCTCAGACAGGGGGGGGGCACTGAAGCTTTCTTT. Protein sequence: CASSHLLRQGGGTEAFF.

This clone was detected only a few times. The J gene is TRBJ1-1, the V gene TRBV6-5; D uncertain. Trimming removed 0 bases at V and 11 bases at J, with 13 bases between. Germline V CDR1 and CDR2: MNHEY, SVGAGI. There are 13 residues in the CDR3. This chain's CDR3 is CASSYSIYNRAFF. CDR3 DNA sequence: TGTGCCAGCAGTTACTCGATTTATAATCGGGCTTTCTTT.

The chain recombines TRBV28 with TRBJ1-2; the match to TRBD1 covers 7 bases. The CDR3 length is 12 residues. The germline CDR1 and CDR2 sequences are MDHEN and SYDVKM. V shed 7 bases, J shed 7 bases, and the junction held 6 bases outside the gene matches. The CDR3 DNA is TGTGCCAGCACCTCAGGGGGTGCTGGCTACACCTTC. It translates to CASTSGGAGYTF.

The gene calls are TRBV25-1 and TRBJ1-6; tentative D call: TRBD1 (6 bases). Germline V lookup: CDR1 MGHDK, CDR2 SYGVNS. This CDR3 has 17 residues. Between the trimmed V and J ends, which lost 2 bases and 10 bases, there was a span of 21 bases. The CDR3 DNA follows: TGTGCCAGCAGTGAAAGAAGTAGGGGGAGTAGGAGGTCACCCCTCCACTTT. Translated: CASSERSRGSRRSPLHF.

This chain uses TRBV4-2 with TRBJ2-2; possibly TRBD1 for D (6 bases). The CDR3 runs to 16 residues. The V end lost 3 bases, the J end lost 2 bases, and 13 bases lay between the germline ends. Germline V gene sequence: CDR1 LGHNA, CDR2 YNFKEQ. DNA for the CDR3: TGTGCCAGCAGCCACCTCGGGACACCAAACACCGGGGAGCTGTTTTTT. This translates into CASSHLGTPNTGELFF.

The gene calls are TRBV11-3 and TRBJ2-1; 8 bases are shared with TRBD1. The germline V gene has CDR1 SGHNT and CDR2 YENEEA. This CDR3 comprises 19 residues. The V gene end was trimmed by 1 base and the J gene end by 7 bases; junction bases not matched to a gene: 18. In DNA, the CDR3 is TGTGCCAGCAGCTTAGCCGGGACAGGTTCGATTAGGGGGGCTAATGAGCAGTTCTTC. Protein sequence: CASSLAGTGSIRGANEQFF. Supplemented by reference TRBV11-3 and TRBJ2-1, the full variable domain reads EAGVVQSPRYKIIEKKQPVAFWCNPISGHNTLYWYLQNLGQGPELLIRYENEEAVDDSQLPKDRFSAERLKGVDSTLKIQPAELGDSAVYLCASSLAGTGSIRGANEQFFGPGTRLTVL.

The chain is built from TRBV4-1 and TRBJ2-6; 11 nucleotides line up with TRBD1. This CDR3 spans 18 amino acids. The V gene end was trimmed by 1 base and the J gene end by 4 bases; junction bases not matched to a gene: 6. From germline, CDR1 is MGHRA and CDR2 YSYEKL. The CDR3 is CASSQVGTGGAGANVLTF. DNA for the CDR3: TGCGCCAGCAGCCAAGTAGGGACAGGGGGGGCGGGGGCCAACGTCCTGACTTTC.

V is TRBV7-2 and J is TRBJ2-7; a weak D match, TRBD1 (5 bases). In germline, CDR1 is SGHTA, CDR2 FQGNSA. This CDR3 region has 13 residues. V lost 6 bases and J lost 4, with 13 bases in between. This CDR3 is CASSLQVNYEQYV. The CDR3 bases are TGTGCCAGCAGTCTACAGGTGAATTACGAGCAGTACGTC.

The CDR3 loop is CASSPGDRDGHEQYF. For the CDR3, the DNA is TGTGCCAGCAGCCCGGGGGACAGGGATGGCCACGAGCAGTACTTC. J is TRBJ2-7 and V is TRBV5-6; the match to TRBD1 covers 9 bases. The V and J ends lost 4 bases and 5 bases, in that order; junction bases with no gene match: 10. This CDR3 is 15 amino acids long. CDR1 is SGHDT, CDR2 YYEEEE, per germline. Variable domain in full (rest from reference TRBV5-6 and TRBJ2-7): DAGVTQSPTHLIKTRGQQVTLRCSPKSGHDTVSWYQQALGQGPQFIFQYYEEEERQRGNFPDRFSGHQFPNYSSELNVNALLLGDSALYLCASSPGDRDGHEQYFGPGTRLTVT.

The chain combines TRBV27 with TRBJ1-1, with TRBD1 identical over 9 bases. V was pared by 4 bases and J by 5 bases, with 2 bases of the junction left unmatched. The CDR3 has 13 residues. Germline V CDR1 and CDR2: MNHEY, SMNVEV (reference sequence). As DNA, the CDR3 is TGTGCCAGCAGTTGGACAGGGGATACTGAAGCTTTCTTT. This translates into CASSWTGDTEAFF.